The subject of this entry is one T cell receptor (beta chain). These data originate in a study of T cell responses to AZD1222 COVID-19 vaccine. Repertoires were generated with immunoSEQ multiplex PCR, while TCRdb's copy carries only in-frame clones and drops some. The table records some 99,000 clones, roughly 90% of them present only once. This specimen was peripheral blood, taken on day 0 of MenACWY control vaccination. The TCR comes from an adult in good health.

As DNA, the CDR3 is TGTGCCAGCAGCAGTCTAGCGAGCTCCTACGAGCAGTACTTC. Protein product: CASSSLASSYEQYF. The chain joins TRBV5-8 to TRBJ2-7; maybe TRBD2 (6 bases). There are 14 residues in the CDR3. The V gene lost 4 bases and the J gene lost 0 bases, with 11 bases spanning the gap. CDR1 and CDR2 from the germline V gene are SGHTS and YDEGEE.